The 10 T cell receptor beta chains below come from one sample, sequenced in a study of T cells in tumors after PD-1 blockade. Sequenced by immunoSEQ multiplex PCR; TCRdb stores in-frame clones only, minus some. The table records around 60,000 clones, about 80% of them present only once. This specimen consisted of PBMCs, obtained before anti-PD-1 treatment. These receptors were obtained from a human donor with basal cell carcinoma.

V usage is TRBV27 and J usage is TRBJ1-6, with no clear D. Looked up from germline, CDR1 is MNHEY and CDR2 is SMNVEV (reference sequence). The CDR3 loop spans 16 amino acids. Trimming removed 0 bases at V and 0 bases at J, with 6 bases between. The CDR3: CASSLSITSYNSPLHF. The CDR3 DNA is TGTGCCAGCAGTTTATCGATCACCTCCTATAATTCACCCCTCCACTTT.

The chain uses TRBV18 and TRBJ1-2; 8 bases fit TRBD1. The CDR3 has 15 residues. Unmatched junction bases numbered 9, after V lost 6 bases and J lost 3 bases. Germline CDR1 and CDR2: KGHSH and LQKENI. CDR3 in DNA: TGTGCCAGCTCGCGGACAGGGACAGAAGACTATGGCTACACCTTC. This codes for CASSRTGTEDYGYTF.

This chain joins TRBV6-5 and TRBJ2-3; weak D call: TRBD2 (7 bases). Between the trimmed V and J ends, which lost 5 bases and 4 bases, there was a span of 16 bases. Germline V gene lookup returns CDR1 MNHEY and CDR2 SVGAGI. The CDR3 sequence is 15 residues long. CDR3 sequence (DNA): TGTGCCAGCAGTAAGACACCGGGGGGCGCAGATACGCAGTATTTT. Protein sequence: CASSKTPGGADTQYF.

The V call is TRBV7-2, the J call TRBJ1-6; the D is unclear. Trimming shortened V by 1 base and J by 7 bases, and 8 bases separated the two germline ends. Germline V gene data show CDR1 as SGHTA and CDR2 as FQGNSA. The CDR3 runs to 14 residues. The CDR3 region is CASSLGPANSPLHF. The CDR3 coding sequence is TGTGCCAGCAGCTTAGGGCCAGCCAATTCACCCCTCCACTTT. Looking up the rest from reference TRBV7-2 and TRBJ1-6 gives the full variable domain: GAGVSQSPSNKVTEKGKDVELRCDPISGHTALYWYRQSLGQGLEFLIYFQGNSAPDKSGLPSDRFSAERTGGSVSTLTIQRTQQEDSAVYLCASSLGPANSPLHFGNGTRLTVT.

The chain carries TRBV9 and TRBJ2-2, with D possibly called TRBD1 or TRBD2 (5 bases each). The V gene's germline CDR1 is SGDLS and CDR2 YYNGEE. CDR3 length: 14 residues. The ends were cut back, 3 bases at V and 0 bases at J, with 6 bases in the middle. The CDR3: CASSEGPNTGELFF. CDR3 in DNA: TGTGCCAGCAGCGAGGGACCGAACACCGGGGAGCTGTTTTTT.

Note on this clone: Germline is not matched at one junction end, which may reflect a read error. The chain links TRBV5-1 to TRBJ2-2; D remains ambiguous. CDR1 is SGHRS and CDR2 is YFSETQ in the germline V gene. The CDR3 extends over 13 amino acids. The CDR3 reads CASSLPKTGELFF. CDR3 bases: TGCGCCAGCAGCCTACCGAAGACCGGGGAGCTGTTTTTT. The full variable domain, completed using reference TRBV5-1 and TRBJ2-2, is KAGVTQTPRYLIKTRGQQVTLSCSPISGHRSVSWYQQTPGQGLQFLFEYFSETQRNKGNFPGRFSGRQFSNSRSEMNVSTLELGDSALYLCASSLPKTGELFFGEGSRLTVL.

This sequence joins TRBV5-1 and TRBJ2-7; 12 positions agree with TRBD1. This CDR3 comprises 13 residues. The germline CDR1 and CDR2 sequences are SGHRS and YFSETQ. V lost 7 bases to trimming and J lost 5 bases; unmatched junction nucleotides: 4. CDR3: CASSGQGADEQYF. As DNA, the CDR3 is TGCGCCAGCTCGGGACAGGGGGCCGACGAGCAGTACTTC. The whole variable domain, filled in from reference TRBV5-1 and TRBJ2-7, reads KAGVTQTPRYLIKTRGQQVTLSCSPISGHRSVSWYQQTPGQGLQFLFEYFSETQRNKGNFPGRFSGRQFSNSRSEMNVSTLELGDSALYLCASSGQGADEQYFGPGTRLTVT.

The chain uses TRBV30 and TRBJ2-7; 10 bases align to TRBD2. This CDR3 contains 15 residues. Germline-derived CDR1 and CDR2 are GTSNPN and SVGIG (reference sequence). Unmatched junction bases numbered 7, after V lost 1 base and J lost 4 bases. The CDR3: CAWSGPGLANYEQYF. The CDR3 region has the DNA TGTGCCTGGAGTGGACCGGGACTAGCGAATTACGAGCAGTACTTC.

The V gene is TRBV15, the J gene TRBJ2-7; 7 nucleotides agree with TRBD1. CDR3 length: 15 residues. Trimming took 2 bases from V and 3 from J; bases not matched to a gene: 7. Per germline, CDR1 LNHNV and CDR2 YYDKDF (reference sequence). CDR3 loop: CATSRPRDSIYEQYF. CDR3 bases: TGTGCCACCAGCAGACCCCGGGACAGCATCTACGAGCAGTACTTC.

The chain's CDR3 is CASSFYSGVEGQPQHF. The CDR3 nucleotides read TGTGCCAGCAGCTTCTACTCAGGGGTAGAGGGACAGCCCCAGCATTTT. The chain combines TRBV7-8 with TRBJ1-5; a weak D match, TRBD1 (6 bases). This CDR3 contains 16 residues. Germline V gives CDR1 SGHVS, CDR2 FQNEAQ. The V end was cut by 3 bases, the J end by 7 bases, with 19 bases between. Combining the CDR3 with reference TRBV7-8 and TRBJ1-5 gives the whole variable domain GAGVSQSPRYKVAKRGQDVALRCDPISGHVSLFWYQQALGQGPEFLTYFQNEAQLDKSGLPSDRFFAERPEGSVSTLKIQRTQQEDSAVYLCASSFYSGVEGQPQHFGDGTRLSIL.